This T cell receptor beta chain comes out of a study of T cells after posttransplantation cyclophosphamide. About this clone itself: Antigen specificity is unknown.

CDR1 and CDR2 (germline): MNHNY, SVGAGI (reference sequence). V shed 6 bases, J shed 5 bases, and the junction held 6 bases outside the gene matches. The length of the CDR3 is 14 residues. Study conclusions and caveats: Later blood repertoires were often dominated by clones from the donor CD8+ memory compartment. Recipient CMV seropositivity and CMV reactivation strongly tracked TRB clonality. Skin or GI-infiltrating T cells shared few TRB sequences with blood.

TCRdb's table, derived via immunoSEQ multiplex PCR, lists solely in-frame clones and lacks some. The sample lists some 15,000 clones; 70% to 90% were seen once. Control samples came 1 year after myeloablative marrow transplants with methotrexate plus calcineurin inhibitor. Sequencing used PBMCs, obtained 441 days after allogeneic stem cell transplant with calcineurin inhibitor and methotrexate. The clonotype comes from a young adult male patient who received an allogeneic stem cell transplant from an unrelated donor, was CMV-positive, and had acute and chronic GVHD. Some of the T cells might come from the graft donor. The rearrangement uses TRBV6-6 and TRBJ2-1; 8 nucleotides align to TRBD1. This CDR3 reads CASRHPGGHNEQFF. The DNA for the CDR3 is TGTGCCAGCAGGCATCCAGGGGGCCACAATGAGCAGTTCTTC.